This T cell receptor (beta chain) was observed in a study of blood T cell repertoires in COVID-19. This clone has only one observation. TCRdb's copy holds only in-frame clones and misses some; the assay was immunoSEQ multiplex PCR. The table has around 160,000 clones, roughly 84% seen once. Trimming took off 3 bases at V and 4 bases at J, with 16 bases between the two ends. Germline values: CDR1 SGHAT, CDR2 FQNNGV. The length of the CDR3 is 16 residues. Sample: PBMCs or T cells enriched from blood (not recorded which). The sequence derives from a woman aged 50 to 60 who had been exposed to COVID-19. The chain has TRBV11-2 and TRBJ2-4; no definite D call. This chain's CDR3 is CASSFANLQAKNIQYF. The CDR3 DNA is TGTGCCAGCAGCTTTGCGAACTTGCAGGCTAAAAACATTCAGTACTTC.